The clone carrying this T cell receptor (beta chain) was seen once. The CDR3 runs to 14 residues. The germline CDR1 and CDR2 sequences are LNHNV and YYDKDF (reference sequence). V was pared by 3 bases and J by 2 bases, with 11 bases between. The source of the sample is a study of blood T cell repertoires in COVID-19. As for the study in general: Samples taken during acute and convalescent COVID-19 were collected in the United States, Italy and Spain.

The protocol was immunoSEQ multiplex PCR, while the TCRdb copy is restricted to in-frame clones and leaves out a portion. This sample yields under 300,000 clones, of which roughly four fifths are seen a single time; roughly 3.2% belongs to the top ten. The chain combines TRBV15 with TRBJ2-7; D might be TRBD1 (6 bases). Material for sequencing was PBMCs or T cells enriched from blood (not recorded which). This TCR derives from a middle-aged man who had recovered from COVID-19. The CDR3 is CATSSRQGTYEQYF. In nucleotides, the CDR3 is TGTGCCACCAGCAGCCGGCAGGGGACCTACGAGCAGTACTTC.